Reported below is one TCR beta chain. The CDR3 totals 13 residues. The V segment lost 1 base and the J segment 11 bases; nucleotides outside the gene matches: 7. CDR1 and CDR2 (germline): LNHNV, YYDKDF (reference sequence). Per the original methods: Reference gene primer amplification gave nucleated cell count estimates. The assay was immunoSEQ multiplex PCR, and TCRdb's table has in-frame clones only and misses some. That table is the source of V, J and clone size, and D and trimming were worked out from the DNA. The sample holds about 66,000 clones, about 80% seen once. This sample is drawn from a study of blood T cell repertoires in COVID-19. For the study at large: Samples representing acute and convalescent COVID-19 were sourced from the United States, Italy and Spain. PBMCs, B-cell-depleted T cells, or T cells were the source of the cDNA or gDNA that made up the material.

Material: peripheral blood. The chain is built from TRBV15 and TRBJ1-1; TRBD1 aligns across 7 bases. This TCR came from a human donor in a cohort sampled during active COVID-19. The CDR3 loop is CATSRVGGVVAFF. The CDR3, as DNA: TGTGCCACCAGCAGAGTAGGGGGCGTGGTGGCTTTCTTT.